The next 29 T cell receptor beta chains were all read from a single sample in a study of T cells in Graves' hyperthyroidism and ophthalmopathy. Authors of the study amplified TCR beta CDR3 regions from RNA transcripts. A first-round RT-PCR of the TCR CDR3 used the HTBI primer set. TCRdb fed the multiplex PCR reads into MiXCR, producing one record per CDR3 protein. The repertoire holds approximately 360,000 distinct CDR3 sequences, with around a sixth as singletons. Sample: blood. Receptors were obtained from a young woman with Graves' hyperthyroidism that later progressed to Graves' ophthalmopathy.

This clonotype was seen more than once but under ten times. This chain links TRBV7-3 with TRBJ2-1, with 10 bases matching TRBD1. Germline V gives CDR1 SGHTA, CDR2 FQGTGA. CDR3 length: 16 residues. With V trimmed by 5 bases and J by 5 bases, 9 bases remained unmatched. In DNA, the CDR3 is TGTGCCAGCAGCCCCCAGGGACAGGGGAATGACAATGAGCAGTTCTTC. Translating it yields CASSPQGQGNDNEQFF. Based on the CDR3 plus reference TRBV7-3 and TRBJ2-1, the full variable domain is GAGVSQTPSNKVTEKGKYVELRCDPISGHTALYWYRQSLGQGPEFLIYFQGTGAADDSGLPNDRFFAVRPEGSVSTLKIQRTERGDSAVYLCASSPQGQGNDNEQFFGPGTRLTVL.

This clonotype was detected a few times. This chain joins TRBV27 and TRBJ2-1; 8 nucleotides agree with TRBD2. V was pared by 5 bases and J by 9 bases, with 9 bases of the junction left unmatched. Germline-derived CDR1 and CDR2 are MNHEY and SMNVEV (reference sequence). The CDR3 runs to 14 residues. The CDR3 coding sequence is TGTGCCAGCAGTACCGGGACTAGAATTTCTGAGCAGTTCTTC. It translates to CASSTGTRISEQFF.

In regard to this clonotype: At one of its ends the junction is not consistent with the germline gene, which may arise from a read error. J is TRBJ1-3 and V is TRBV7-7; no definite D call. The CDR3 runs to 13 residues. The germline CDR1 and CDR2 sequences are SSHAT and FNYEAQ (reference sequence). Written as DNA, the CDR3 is TGTGCTAGCAGCTCGGACCCACGAAACACCATATATTTT. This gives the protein CASSSDPRNTIYF.

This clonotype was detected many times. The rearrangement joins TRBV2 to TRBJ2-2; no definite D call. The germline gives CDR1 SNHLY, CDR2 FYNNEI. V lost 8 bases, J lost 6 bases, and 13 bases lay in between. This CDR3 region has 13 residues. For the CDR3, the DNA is TGTGCCAGCCAACCCTCGGGCCCCGGGGAGCTGTTTTTT. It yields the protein CASQPSGPGELFF.

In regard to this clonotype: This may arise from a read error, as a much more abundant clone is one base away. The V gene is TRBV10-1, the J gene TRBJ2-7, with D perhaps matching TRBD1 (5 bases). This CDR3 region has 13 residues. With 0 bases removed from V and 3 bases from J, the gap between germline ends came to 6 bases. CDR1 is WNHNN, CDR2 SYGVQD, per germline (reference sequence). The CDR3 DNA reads TGCGCCAGCAGTGAGTCGGGGCACTACGAGCAGTACTTC. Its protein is CASSESGHYEQYF.

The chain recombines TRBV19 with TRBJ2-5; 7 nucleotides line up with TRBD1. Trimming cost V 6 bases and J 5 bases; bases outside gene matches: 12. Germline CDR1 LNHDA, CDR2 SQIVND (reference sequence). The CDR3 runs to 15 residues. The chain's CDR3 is CASSRRQGRGETQYF. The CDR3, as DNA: TGTGCCAGTAGCCGCCGACAGGGCAGAGGGGAGACCCAGTACTTC.

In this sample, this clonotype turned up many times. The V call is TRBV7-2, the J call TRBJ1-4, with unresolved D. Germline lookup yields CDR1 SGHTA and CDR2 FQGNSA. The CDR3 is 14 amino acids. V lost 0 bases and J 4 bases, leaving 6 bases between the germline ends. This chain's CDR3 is CASSLAGSNEKLFF. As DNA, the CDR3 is TGTGCCAGCAGCTTAGCGGGAAGTAATGAAAAACTGTTTTTT. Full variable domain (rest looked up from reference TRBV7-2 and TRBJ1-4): GAGVSQSPSNKVTEKGKDVELRCDPISGHTALYWYRQSLGQGLEFLIYFQGNSAPDKSGLPSDRFSAERTGGSVSTLTIQRTQQEDSAVYLCASSLAGSNEKLFFGSGTQLSVL.

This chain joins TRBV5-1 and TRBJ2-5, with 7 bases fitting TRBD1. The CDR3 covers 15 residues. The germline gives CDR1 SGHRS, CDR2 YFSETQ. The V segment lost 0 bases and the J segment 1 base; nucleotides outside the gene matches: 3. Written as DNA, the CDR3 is TGCGCCAGCAGCTTGGCCCCAGGGGGCCAAGAGACCCAGTACTTC. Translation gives CASSLAPGGQETQYF.

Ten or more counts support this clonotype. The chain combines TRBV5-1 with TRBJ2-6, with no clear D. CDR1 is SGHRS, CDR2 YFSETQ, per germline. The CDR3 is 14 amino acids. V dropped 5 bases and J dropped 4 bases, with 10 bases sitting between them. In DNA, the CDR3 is TGCGCCAGCAGTTGGACGTCCGGGGCCAACGTCCTGACTTTC. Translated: CASSWTSGANVLTF.

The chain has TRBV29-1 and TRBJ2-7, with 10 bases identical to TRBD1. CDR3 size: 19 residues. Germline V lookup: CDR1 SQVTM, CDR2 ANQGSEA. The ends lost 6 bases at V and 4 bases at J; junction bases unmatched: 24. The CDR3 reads CSVPTGGTGAPPSWYEQYF. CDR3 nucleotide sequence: TGCAGCGTCCCAACAGGGGGGACAGGGGCACCTCCCTCCTGGTACGAGCAGTACTTC.

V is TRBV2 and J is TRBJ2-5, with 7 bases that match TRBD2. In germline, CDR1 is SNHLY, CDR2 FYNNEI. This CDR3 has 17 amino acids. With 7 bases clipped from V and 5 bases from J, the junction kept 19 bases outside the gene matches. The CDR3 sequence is CASMSGGGSRGTETQYF. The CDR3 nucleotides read TGTGCCAGCATGAGCGGCGGCGGGAGTAGGGGTACGGAGACCCAGTACTTC. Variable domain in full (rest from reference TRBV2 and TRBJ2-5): EPEVTQTPSHQVTQMGQEVILRCVPISNHLYFYWYRQILGQKVEFLVSFYNNEISEKSEIFDDQFSVERPDGSNFTLKIRSTKLEDSAMYFCASMSGGGSRGTETQYFGPGTRLLVL.

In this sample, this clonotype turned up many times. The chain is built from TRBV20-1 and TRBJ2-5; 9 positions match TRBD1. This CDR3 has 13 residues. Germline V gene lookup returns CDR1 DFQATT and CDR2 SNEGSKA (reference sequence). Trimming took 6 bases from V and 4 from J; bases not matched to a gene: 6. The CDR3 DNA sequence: TGCAGTGCGAGAACAGGGGGCCGAGAGACCCAGTACTTC. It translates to CSARTGGRETQYF.

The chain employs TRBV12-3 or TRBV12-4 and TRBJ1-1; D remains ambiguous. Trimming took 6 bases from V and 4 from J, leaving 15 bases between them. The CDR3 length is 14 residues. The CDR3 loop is CASSPRRAGTEAFF. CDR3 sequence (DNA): TGTGCCAGCAGCCCCCGGAGGGCGGGCACTGAAGCTTTCTTT.

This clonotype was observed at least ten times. CDR3 protein: CASISTGRAGWNEQFF. DNA of the CDR3: TGTGCCAGCATAAGCACCGGGAGGGCAGGTTGGAATGAGCAGTTCTTC. This chain joins TRBV11-2 and TRBJ2-1; 8 bases match TRBD2. Per germline, CDR1 SGHAT and CDR2 FQNNGV. This CDR3 is 16 amino acids long. Trimming at V came to 7 bases and at J to 7 bases, leaving 15 bases not matched to a gene.

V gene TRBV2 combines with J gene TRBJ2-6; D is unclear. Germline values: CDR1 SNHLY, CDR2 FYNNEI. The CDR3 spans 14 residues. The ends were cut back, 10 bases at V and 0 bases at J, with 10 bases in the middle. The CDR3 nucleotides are TGTGCCAAAGTCGTTGGCTCTGGGGCCAACGTCCTGACTTTC. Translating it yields CAKVVGSGANVLTF.

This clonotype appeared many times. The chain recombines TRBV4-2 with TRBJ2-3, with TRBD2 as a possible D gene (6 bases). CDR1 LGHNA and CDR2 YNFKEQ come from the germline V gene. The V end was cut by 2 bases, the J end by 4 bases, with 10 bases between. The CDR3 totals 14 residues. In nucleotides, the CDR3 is TGTGCCAGCAGCCAAAGACTAGTCCCAGATACGCAGTATTTT. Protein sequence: CASSQRLVPDTQYF.

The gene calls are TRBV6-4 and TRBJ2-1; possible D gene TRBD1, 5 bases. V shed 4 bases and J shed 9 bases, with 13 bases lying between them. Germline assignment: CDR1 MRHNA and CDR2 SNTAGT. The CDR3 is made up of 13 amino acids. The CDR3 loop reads CASSAQGLGEQFF. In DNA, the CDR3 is TGTGCCAGCAGTGCCCAGGGCTTGGGTGAGCAGTTCTTC.

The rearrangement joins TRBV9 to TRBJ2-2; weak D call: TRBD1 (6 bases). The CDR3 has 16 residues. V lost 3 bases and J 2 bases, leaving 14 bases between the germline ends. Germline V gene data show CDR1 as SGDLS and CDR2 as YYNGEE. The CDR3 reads CASSATGQINTGELFF. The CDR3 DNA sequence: TGTGCCAGCAGCGCGACCGGACAGATCAACACCGGGGAGCTGTTTTTT. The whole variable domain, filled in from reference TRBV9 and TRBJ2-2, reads DSGVTQTPKHLITATGQRVTLRCSPRSGDLSVYWYQQSLDQGLQFLIQYYNGEERAKGNILERFSAQQFPDLHSELNLSSLELGDSALYFCASSATGQINTGELFFGEGSRLTVL.

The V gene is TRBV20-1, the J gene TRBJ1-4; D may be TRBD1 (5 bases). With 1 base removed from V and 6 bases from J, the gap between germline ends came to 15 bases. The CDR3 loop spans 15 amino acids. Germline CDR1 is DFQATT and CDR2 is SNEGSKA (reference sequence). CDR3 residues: CSARGLAGVDEKLFF. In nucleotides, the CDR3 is TGCAGTGCTAGAGGTTTAGCGGGGGTAGATGAAAAACTGTTTTTT.

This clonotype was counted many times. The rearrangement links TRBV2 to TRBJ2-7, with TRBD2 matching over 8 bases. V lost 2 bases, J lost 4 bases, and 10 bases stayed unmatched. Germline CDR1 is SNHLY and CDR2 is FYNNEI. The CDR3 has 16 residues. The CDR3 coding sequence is TGTGCCAGCAGTGAATGGGTTGTCGGGACTAGTTACGAGCAGTACTTC. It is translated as CASSEWVVGTSYEQYF.

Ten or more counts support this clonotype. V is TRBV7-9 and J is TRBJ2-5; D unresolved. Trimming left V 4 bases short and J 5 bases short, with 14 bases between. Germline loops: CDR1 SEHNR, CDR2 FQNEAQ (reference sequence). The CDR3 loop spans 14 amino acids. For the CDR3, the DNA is TGTGCCAGCAGCTCCCGGGTCCTGGGGGAGACCCAGTACTTC. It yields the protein CASSSRVLGETQYF.

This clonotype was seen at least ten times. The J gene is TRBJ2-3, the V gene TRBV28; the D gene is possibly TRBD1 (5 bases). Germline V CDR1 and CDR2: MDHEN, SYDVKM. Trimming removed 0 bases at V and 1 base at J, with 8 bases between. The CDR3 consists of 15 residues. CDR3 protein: CASSLWQGGTDTQYF. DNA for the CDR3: TGTGCCAGCAGTTTATGGCAGGGCGGCACAGATACGCAGTATTTT.

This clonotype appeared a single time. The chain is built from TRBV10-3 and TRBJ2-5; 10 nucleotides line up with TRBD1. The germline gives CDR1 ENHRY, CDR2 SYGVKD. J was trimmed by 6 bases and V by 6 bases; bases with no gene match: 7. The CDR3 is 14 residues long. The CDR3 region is CAISPGQGSQTQYF. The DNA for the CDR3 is TGTGCCATCAGCCCGGGACAGGGGTCACAGACCCAGTACTTC.

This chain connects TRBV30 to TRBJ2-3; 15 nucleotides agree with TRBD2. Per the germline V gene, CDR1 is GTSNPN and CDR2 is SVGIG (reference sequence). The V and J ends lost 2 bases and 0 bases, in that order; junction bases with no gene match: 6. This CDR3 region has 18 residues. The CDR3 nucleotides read TGTGCCTGGAGTCTCGGACTAGCGGGAGGGCCAAGCACAGATACGCAGTATTTT. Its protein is CAWSLGLAGGPSTDTQYF.

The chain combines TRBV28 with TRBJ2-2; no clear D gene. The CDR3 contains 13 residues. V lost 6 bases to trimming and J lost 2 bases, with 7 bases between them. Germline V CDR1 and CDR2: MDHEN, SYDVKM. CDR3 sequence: CASSIYNTGELFF. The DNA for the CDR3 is TGTGCCAGCAGCATCTATAACACCGGGGAGCTGTTTTTT. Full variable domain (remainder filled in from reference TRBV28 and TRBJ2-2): DVKVTQSSRYLVKRTGEKVFLECVQDMDHENMFWYRQDPGLGLRLIYFSYDVKMKEKGDIPEGYSVSREKKERFSLILESASTNQTSMYLCASSIYNTGELFFGEGSRLTVL.

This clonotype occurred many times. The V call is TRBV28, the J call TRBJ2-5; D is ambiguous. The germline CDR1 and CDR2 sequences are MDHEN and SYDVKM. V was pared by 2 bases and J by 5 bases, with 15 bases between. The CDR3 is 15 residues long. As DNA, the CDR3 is TGTGCCAGCAGTTTAGGGAACCGGCCAACCGAGACCCAGTACTTC. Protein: CASSLGNRPTETQYF.

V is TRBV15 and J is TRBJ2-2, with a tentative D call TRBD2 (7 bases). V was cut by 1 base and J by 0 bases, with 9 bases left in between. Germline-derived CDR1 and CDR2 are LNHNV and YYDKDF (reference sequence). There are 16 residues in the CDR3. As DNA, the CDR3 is TGTGCCACCAGCAGAGGGGAGGGGGCGAACACCGGGGAGCTGTTTTTT. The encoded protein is CATSRGEGANTGELFF. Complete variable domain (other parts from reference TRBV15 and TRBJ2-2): DAMVIQNPRYQVTQFGKPVTLSCSQTLNHNVMYWYQQKSSQAPKLLFHYYDKDFNNEADTPDNFQSRRPNTSFCFLDIRSPGLGDTAMYLCATSRGEGANTGELFFGEGSRLTVL.

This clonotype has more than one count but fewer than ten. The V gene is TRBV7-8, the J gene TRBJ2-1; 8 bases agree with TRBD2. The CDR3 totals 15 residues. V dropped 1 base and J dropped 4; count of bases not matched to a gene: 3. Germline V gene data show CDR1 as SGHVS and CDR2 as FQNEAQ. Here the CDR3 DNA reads TGTGCCAGCAGCTTAGAGGGCGGGAGGTACAATGAGCAGTTCTTC. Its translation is CASSLEGGRYNEQFF.

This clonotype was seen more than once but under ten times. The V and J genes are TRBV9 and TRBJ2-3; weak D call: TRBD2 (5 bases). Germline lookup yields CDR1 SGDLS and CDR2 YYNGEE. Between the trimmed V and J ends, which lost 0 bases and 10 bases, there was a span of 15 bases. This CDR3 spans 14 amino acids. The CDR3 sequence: CASSVGLASNPQYF. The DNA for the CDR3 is TGTGCCAGCAGCGTAGGCCTAGCTTCGAATCCGCAGTATTTT.